The text below deals with one TCR beta chain. This sample is drawn from a study of blood T cell repertoires in COVID-19. Study-wide context: From the United States, Italy and Spain came samples of acute and convalescent COVID-19. The analysed material was cDNA or gDNA that came from T cells, B-cell-depleted T cells, or PBMCs.

The CDR3 length is 16 residues. With V trimmed by 9 bases and J by 3 bases, 16 bases remained unmatched. CDR1 is LNHDA, CDR2 SQIVND, per germline (reference sequence). The authors' processing: Using reference gene primer amplification, nucleated cell counts were estimated. This table comes from immunoSEQ multiplex PCR, and its TCRdb copy is limited to in-frame clones, with some not included. From that table come the V and J calls and clone size; the DNA was used to work out D and trimming. The table lists 200,000 to 250,000 clones, roughly 83% of them singletons. Seattle-derived patients entered the study during active infection and were followed longitudinally.

The clonotype originates from a woman older than 75 with COVID-19, enrolled during active disease. The chain couples TRBV19 to TRBJ2-7, with 8 bases aligning to TRBD1. The sequenced sample consisted of peripheral blood. The CDR3 coding sequence is TGTGCCAGCCGGGACAGGATGAGTAGCAGGGACTACGAGCAGTACTTC. Its protein product is CASRDRMSSRDYEQYF.